This T cell receptor beta chain was captured by sequencing in a study of control samples from healthy donors and cancer patients (dated by TCRdb to 2018 to 2021). Libraries were prepared through the immunoSEQ multiplex PCR assay. In its TCRdb copy, this immuneACCESS table keeps in-frame sequences only and misses some clones. Where compared with another copy, unresolved V genes explain less than half of these, and the others have no known cause. The sample yields some 140,000 clones; 80% to 95% were counted once. The ten largest make up 11% of the sample. Trimming takes 5 bases off V and 7 bases off J; junction bases not matched to a gene: 11. Counted from cysteine to phenylalanine, this CDR3 has 14 amino acids. Solely the CDR3 DNA is kept, with 42 bases framed from the first base. The germline V gene specifies MDHEN as CDR1 and SYDVKM as CDR2. Notes on this clone: What this receptor recognizes is not known. The sample holds no much larger clone one base away, and base qualities are not on file.

The sequence links TRBV28 to TRBJ2-7, and 7 junctional nucleotides match TRBD2. The origin of this receptor is a man aged 30 to 39 in good health. Material for sequencing was blood. The CDR3 protein is CASSPSGMRREQYF. Here is the DNA: TGTGCCAGCAGTCCAAGCGGGATGAGAAGAGAGCAGTACTTC. Where the CDR3 stops, the reference TRBV28 and TRBJ2-7 genes take over; the full variable domain is DVKVTQSSRYLVKRTGEKVFLECVQDMDHENMFWYRQDPGLGLRLIYFSYDVKMKEKGDIPEGYSVSREKKERFSLILESASTNQTSMYLCASSPSGMRREQYFGPGTRLTVT.